Listed below are T cell receptor delta chains from one sample, sequenced in a study of γδ T cells in repeated Plasmodium falciparum infection. TCRdb re-called the multiplex PCR reads via CATT. Of 75,000 to 95,000 delta-chain clones listed, 0.85% to 1% are singletons. Source material: gamma-delta T cells from blood. The source of these receptors is a pool of human donors (malaria-infected and uninfected, not separated). CDR3s include the opening cysteine and the closing phenylalanine or tryptophan. Fields, in order: D gene, clone size, V gene, J gene, CDR3 protein, CDR3 DNA. The D gene is left open where the match is weak. Size is stated as once, few, many or a size class.

D gene: TRDD3
clone size: many
V gene: TRDV1
J gene: TRDJ1
CDR3 protein: CALGDRKGLGDLDSGRCTDKLIF
CDR3 DNA: TGTGCTCTTGGGGATCGAAAGGGACTGGGGGATCTGGACTCGGGTAGGTGCACCGATAAACTCATCTTT

D gene: -
clone size: medium-sized
V gene: TRDV2
J gene: TRDJ3
CDR3 protein: CAYTLLGSSSWDTRQMFF
CDR3 DNA: TGTGCCTATACTCTCCTGGGGTCCAGCTCCTGGGACACCCGACAGATGTTTTTC

D gene: TRDD3
clone size: medium-sized
V gene: TRDV1
J gene: TRDJ1
CDR3 protein: CALGEGVPLGDTTRKLIF
CDR3 DNA: TGTGCTCTTGGGGAAGGGGTCCCACTGGGGGATACAACTAGAAAACTCATCTTT

D gene: TRDD3
clone size: many
V gene: TRDV3
J gene: TRDJ1
CDR3 protein: CALTGVPDGADKLIF
CDR3 DNA: TGTGCCTTAACTGGGGTTCCGGACGGCGCCGACAAACTCATCTTT

D gene: -
clone size: many
V gene: TRDV1
J gene: TRDJ1
CDR3 protein: CALGVQVLGDKLIF
CDR3 DNA: TGTGCTCTTGGGGTCCAGGTTCTCGGCGATAAACTCATCTTT

D gene: TRDD3
clone size: medium-sized
V gene: TRDV2
J gene: TRDJ3
CDR3 protein: CACDVLGDISWDTRQMFF
CDR3 DNA: TGTGCCTGTGACGTACTGGGGGATATTTCCTGGGACACCCGACAGATGTTTTTC

D gene: TRDD3
clone size: many
V gene: TRDV1
J gene: TRDJ1
CDR3 protein: CALGEGSQRGGYLADKLIF
CDR3 DNA: TGTGCTCTTGGGGAAGGGTCTCAACGAGGGGGATACCTCGCCGATAAACTCATCTTT

D gene: -
clone size: many
V gene: TRDV1
J gene: TRDJ1
CDR3 protein: CALGEPSSYPACTDKLIF
CDR3 DNA: TGTGCTCTTGGGGAACCGTCCTCCTACCCCGCGTGTACCGATAAACTCATCTTT

D gene: TRDD3
clone size: medium-sized
V gene: TRDV2
J gene: TRDJ1
CDR3 protein: CACDSLLGGPGYTDKLIF
CDR3 DNA: TGTGCCTGTGACTCCCTACTGGGGGGTCCCGGGTACACCGATAAACTCATCTTT

D gene: TRDD3
clone size: medium-sized
V gene: TRDV1
J gene: TRDJ1
CDR3 protein: CALGEPVRRGIPKLIF
CDR3 DNA: TGTGCTCTTGGGGAACCGGTCCGAAGGGGGATACCCAAACTCATCTTT

D gene: -
clone size: many
V gene: TRDV2
J gene: TRDJ1
CDR3 protein: CACDPVVRGDTDKLIF
CDR3 DNA: TGTGCCTGTGACCCGGTAGTCCGGGGGGACACCGATAAACTCATCTTT

D gene: TRDD3
clone size: many
V gene: TRDV1
J gene: TRDJ1
CDR3 protein: CALGELTPSRTGGPEGEYTDKLIF
CDR3 DNA: TGTGCTCTTGGGGAACTTACGCCTTCTCGTACTGGGGGCCCCGAGGGGGAGTACACCGATAAACTCATCTTT

D gene: TRDD3
clone size: medium-sized
V gene: TRDV2
J gene: TRDJ1
CDR3 protein: CACGRYWGARYTDKLIF
CDR3 DNA: TGTGCCTGTGGAAGGTACTGGGGGGCCCGATACACCGATAAACTCATCTTT

D gene: TRDD3
clone size: many
V gene: TRDV1
J gene: TRDJ3
CDR3 protein: CALGDVSRYYWGSSSWDTRQMFF
CDR3 DNA: TGTGCTCTTGGGGACGTCAGCCGATATTACTGGGGGTCCAGCTCCTGGGACACCCGACAGATGTTTTTC

D gene: TRDD3
clone size: many
V gene: TRDV2
J gene: TRDJ1
CDR3 protein: CACDSLGGLDPYTDKLIF
CDR3 DNA: TGTGCCTGTGACAGTCTGGGGGGCCTCGACCCTTACACCGATAAACTCATCTTT

D gene: -
clone size: many
V gene: TRDV1
J gene: TRDJ1
CDR3 protein: CALGEPPLAEPPVDKLIF
CDR3 DNA: TGTGCTCTTGGGGAACCACCCCTCGCGGAACCCCCAGTCGATAAACTCATCTTT

D gene: TRDD3
clone size: many
V gene: TRDV1
J gene: TRDJ1
CDR3 protein: CALGELGGGGTGGYAQTDKLIF
CDR3 DNA: TGTGCTCTTGGGGAACTAGGGGGCGGAGGTACTGGGGGATACGCCCAGACCGATAAACTCATCTTT

D gene: TRDD3
clone size: many
V gene: TRDV2
J gene: TRDJ1
CDR3 protein: CACDTVGQATGGYTDKLIF
CDR3 DNA: TGTGCCTGTGACACCGTGGGGCAAGCTACTGGGGGATACACCGATAAACTCATCTTT

D gene: -
clone size: many
V gene: TRDV1
J gene: TRDJ1
CDR3 protein: CALGSRPSLPQLGKGLIF
CDR3 DNA: TGTGCTCTTGGGTCTCGCCCCAGCCTTCCTCAACTGGGAAAGGGACTCATCTTT